The present TCR beta chain was sequenced within a study of blood T cell repertoires in COVID-19. Across the whole study: Samples representing acute and convalescent COVID-19 were sourced from the United States, Italy and Spain. T cells, B-cell-depleted T cells, or PBMCs provided the cDNA or gDNA that served as material.

The CDR3 sequence is 16 residues long. Germline V gene data show CDR1 as GTSNPN and CDR2 as SVGIG (reference sequence). V was pared by 0 bases and J by 3 bases, with 9 bases of the junction left unmatched. As originally analysed: Cell counts per sample came from amplifying reference gene primers. The method was immunoSEQ multiplex PCR; TCRdb's version includes in-frame clones alone and lacks a portion of them. The V and J calls and clone size were taken over from that table, and D and trimming were inferred from the DNA. The data show just over 200,000 clones, about three quarters seen once. The sample comprised peripheral blood. This chain uses TRBV30 with TRBJ1-1, with 8 positions matching TRBD1. The receptor comes from a woman aged 65 to 85 with acute or convalescent COVID-19. CDR3 bases: TGTGCCTGGAGTGTGTGGGCAGGGGGCGCGGACACTGAAGCTTTCTTT. It encodes CAWSVWAGGADTEAFF.